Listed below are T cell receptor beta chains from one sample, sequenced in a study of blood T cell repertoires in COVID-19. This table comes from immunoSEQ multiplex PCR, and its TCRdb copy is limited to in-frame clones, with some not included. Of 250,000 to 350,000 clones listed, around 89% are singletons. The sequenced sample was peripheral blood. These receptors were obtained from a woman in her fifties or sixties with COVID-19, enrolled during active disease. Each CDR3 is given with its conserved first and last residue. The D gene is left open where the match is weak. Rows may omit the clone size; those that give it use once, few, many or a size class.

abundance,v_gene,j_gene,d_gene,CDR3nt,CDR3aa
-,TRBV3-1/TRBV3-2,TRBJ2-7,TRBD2,TGTGCCAGCAGCCCCCACGCGGGAGGAAGGGACGAGCAGTACTTC,CASSPHAGGRDEQYF
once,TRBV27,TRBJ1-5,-,TGTGCCAGCAGTTTAACGGGTTTTAGCAATCAGCCCCAGCATTTT,CASSLTGFSNQPQHF
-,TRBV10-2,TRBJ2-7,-,TGCGCCAGCGCGGGTCCCTCCTACGAGCAGTACTTC,CASAGPSYEQYF
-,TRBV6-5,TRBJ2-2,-,TGTGCCAGCAGTTACCGGGTCACCGGGGAGCTGTTTTTT,CASSYRVTGELFF
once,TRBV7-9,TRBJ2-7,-,TGTGCCAGCAGTGCTAGCAACTCCTACGAGCAGTACTTC,CASSASNSYEQYF
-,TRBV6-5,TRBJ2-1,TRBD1,TGTGCCAGCAGGGACAGGGGCCCCAATGAGCAGTTCTTC,CASRDRGPNEQFF
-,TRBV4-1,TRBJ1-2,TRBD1,TGCGCCAGCAGCCCTACAGGGGGCGTGGGTGGCTACACCTTC,CASSPTGGVGGYTF
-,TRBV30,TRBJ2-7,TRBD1,TGTGCCTGGAGTGTCAGGGACAGGAGCTCCTACGAGCAGTACTTC,CAWSVRDRSSYEQYF
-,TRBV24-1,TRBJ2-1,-,TGTGCCACCAGTGCTAGGTTCGCTGCGGGGAACAATGAGCAGTTCTTC,CATSARFAAGNNEQFF
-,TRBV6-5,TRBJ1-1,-,TGTGCCAGCAGTATAGGAGGGCAAGGCTCCCCTGAAGCTTTCTTT,CASSIGGQGSPEAFF
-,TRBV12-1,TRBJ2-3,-,TGTGCCAGCAGCTTTGCGCCTAGCGGGAGCACAGATACGCAGTATTTT,CASSFAPSGSTDTQYF
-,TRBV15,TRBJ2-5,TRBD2,TGTGCCACCAGCAGAGGTGGGGCGGGAGGCCGAGAGACCCAGTACTTC,CATSRGGAGGRETQYF
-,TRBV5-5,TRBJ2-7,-,TGTGCCAGCAGCCCGGGACTGGCGAGCTCCTACGAGCAGTACTTC,CASSPGLASSYEQYF
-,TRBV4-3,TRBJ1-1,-,TGCGCCAGCAGCCAAGGAAGCGTCGCGAATGAAGCTTTCTTT,CASSQGSVANEAFF
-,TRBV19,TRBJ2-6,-,TGTGCCACCGAGGCCCTCTCTGGGGCCAACGTCCTGACTTTC,CATEALSGANVLTF
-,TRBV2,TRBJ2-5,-,TGTGCCAGTCAGTTCCAAGAGACCCAGTACTTC,CASQFQETQYF
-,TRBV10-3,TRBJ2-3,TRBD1,TGTGCCATCAGTGAGTCTGGGGGACAGGGGTCAGATACGCAGTATTTT,CAISESGGQGSDTQYF
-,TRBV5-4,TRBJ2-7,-,TGTGCCAGCAGCCCACAGGACGGATCCTACGAGCAGTACTTC,CASSPQDGSYEQYF
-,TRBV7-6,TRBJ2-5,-,TGTGCCAGCAGACCCCAGGGCCTGGGGCACCAAGAGACCCAGTACTTC,CASRPQGLGHQETQYF
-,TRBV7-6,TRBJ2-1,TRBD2,TGTGCCAGCAGCTCCGGACTAGCGGGCCTCTACAATGAGCAGTTCTTC,CASSSGLAGLYNEQFF
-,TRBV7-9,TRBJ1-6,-,TGTGCCAGCTGTCCCTCGGGGAGCTCCTATAATTCACCCCTCCACTTT,CASCPSGSSYNSPLHF
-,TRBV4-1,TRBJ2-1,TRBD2,TGCGCCAGCAGTCAAACCGGGACTAGGGCCTACAATGAGCAGTTCTTC,CASSQTGTRAYNEQFF
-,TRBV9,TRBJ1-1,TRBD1,TGTGCCAGCAGCGTAGAAGTCCGGGGACAGAAAGGGCAAGCTTTCTTT,CASSVEVRGQKGQAFF
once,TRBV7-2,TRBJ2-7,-,TGTGCCAGCAGCACAGGGTACCGCGAGCAGTACTTC,CASSTGYREQYF
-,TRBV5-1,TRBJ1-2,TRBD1,TGCGCCAGCAGCTCTTCCGGGACAGGGAACTATGGCTACACCTTC,CASSSSGTGNYGYTF
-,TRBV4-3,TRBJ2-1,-,TGCGCCAGCAACCTAAACCACCGGGACTTGCCCAATGAGCAGTTCTTC,CASNLNHRDLPNEQFF
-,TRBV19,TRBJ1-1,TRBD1,TGTGCCAGTAGTAGAGGACAGGGGTATGGGAACACTGAAGCTTTCTTT,CASSRGQGYGNTEAFF
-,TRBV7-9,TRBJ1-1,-,TGTGCCAGCAGCTTAGTGATAGAGAACACTGAAGCTTTCTTT,CASSLVIENTEAFF
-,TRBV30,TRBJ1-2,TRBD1,TGTGCCTGGGGCCCTCGGGGGGAGTACAGGGGGCGCGGTGGCTACACCTTC,CAWGPRGEYRGRGGYTF
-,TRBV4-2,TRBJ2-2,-,TGTGCCAGCAGCCATGTAGAGGGGAACACCGGGGAGCTGTTTTTT,CASSHVEGNTGELFF
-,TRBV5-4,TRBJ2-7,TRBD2,TGTGCCAGCAGCTGGGGGGGGAGCTGGGCCTACGAGCAGTACTTC,CASSWGGSWAYEQYF
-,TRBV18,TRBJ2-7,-,TGTGCCAGCTCACCAAACAGGGAAGAGCAGTACTTC,CASSPNREEQYF
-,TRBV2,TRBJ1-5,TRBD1,TGTGCCAGCAGAGCCGGGACAGGGGGCGGGCAGCCCCAGCATTTT,CASRAGTGGGQPQHF
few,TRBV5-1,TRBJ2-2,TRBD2,TGCGCCAGCAGTACGCCGGGACTAGCGTCCCCCGGGGAGCTGTTTTTT,CASSTPGLASPGELFF
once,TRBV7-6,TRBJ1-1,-,TGTGCCAGCAGCCGGCCCGGGGAAGCCTTGAACACTGAAGCTTTCTTT,CASSRPGEALNTEAFF
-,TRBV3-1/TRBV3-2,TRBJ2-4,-,TGTGCCAGCAGCATCGCGGAGGTAAAAAACATTCAGTACTTC,CASSIAEVKNIQYF
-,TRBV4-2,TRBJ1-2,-,TGTGCCAGCAGCCAAGATCTTCTCAACTATGGCTACACCTTC,CASSQDLLNYGYTF
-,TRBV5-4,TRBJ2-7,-,TGTGCCAGCAGCTTGGGAGGAGGGAATCTGGGGCTCTACGAGCAGTACTTC,CASSLGGGNLGLYEQYF
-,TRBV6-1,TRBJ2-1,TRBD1,TGTGCCAGCAGTGAAATCTGGACAGGGGCGGATAATGAGCAGTTCTTC,CASSEIWTGADNEQFF
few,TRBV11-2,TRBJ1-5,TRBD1,TGTGCCAGCAGCTTACAACAGGGGCCCAATCAGCCCCAGCATTTT,CASSLQQGPNQPQHF
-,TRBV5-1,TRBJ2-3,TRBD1,TGCGCCAGCAGCCTGGGAGGTGACAGGGGGTCAAATCCACGAGGGGCGCAGTATTTT,CASSLGGDRGSNPRGAQYF
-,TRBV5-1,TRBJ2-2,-,TGCGCCAGCAGCCGTCCTACGTCTGGCGGGGAGCTGTTTTTT,CASSRPTSGGELFF
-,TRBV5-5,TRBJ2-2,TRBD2,TGTGCCAGCAGCTGGGGTCCGGGGGGCACCGGGGAGCTGTTTTTT,CASSWGPGGTGELFF
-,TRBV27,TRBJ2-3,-,TGTGCCAGCAGTATCGATGGACTCAGCACAGATACGCAGTATTTT,CASSIDGLSTDTQYF
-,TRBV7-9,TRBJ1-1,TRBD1,TGTGCCAGCGTGAGGACAGGGGTCTCTGAAGCTTTCTTT,CASVRTGVSEAFF
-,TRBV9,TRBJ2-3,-,TGTGCCAGCAGCGCTAGCAGCTCTAGCACAGATACGCAGTATTTT,CASSASSSSTDTQYF